This T cell receptor (beta chain) was sequenced for a study of T cells after yellow fever vaccination. Study-wide context: Preparation of fractions with low cell numbers was performed using SMART-Seq v4 Ultra Low Input.

This clonotype was seen only a few times. TCRdb ran MiXCR on the 5' RACE reads and lists one entry per CDR3 protein. The sample lists under 300,000 distinct CDR3 sequences; roughly 6.3% were seen once. CDR1 and CDR2 (germline): SGHTA, FQGNSA. V was clipped by 1 base and J by 9 bases, with 12 bases between them. CDR3 length equals 14 residues. The receptor was derived from a man younger than 45 who received the YFV17D yellow fever vaccine. Sequenced here: CD4+ T cells sorted from PBMCs, sampled on the day of the yellow fever booster vaccination. This sequence joins TRBV7-2 and TRBJ2-2; D possibly corresponds to TRBD2 (6 bases). The CDR3 reads CASSLDSGDRELFF. The CDR3 DNA follows: TGTGCCAGCAGCTTAGATAGCGGAGACAGGGAGCTGTTTTTT.